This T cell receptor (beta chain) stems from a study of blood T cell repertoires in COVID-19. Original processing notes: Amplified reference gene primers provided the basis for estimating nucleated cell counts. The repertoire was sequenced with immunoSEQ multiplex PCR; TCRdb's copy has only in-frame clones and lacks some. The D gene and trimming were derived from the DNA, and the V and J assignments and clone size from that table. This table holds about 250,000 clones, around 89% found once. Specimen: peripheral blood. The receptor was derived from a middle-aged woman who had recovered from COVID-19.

This CDR3 is CSAPRRGTEAFF. The CDR3 DNA follows: TGCAGCGCCCCGCGGAGGGGCACTGAAGCTTTCTTT. The V and J genes are TRBV29-1 and TRBJ1-1; D perhaps matches TRBD1 (5 bases). Between the trimmed V and J ends, which lost 7 bases and 4 bases, there was a span of 13 bases. The CDR3 runs 12 residues. CDR1 and CDR2 (germline): SQVTM, ANQGSEA.